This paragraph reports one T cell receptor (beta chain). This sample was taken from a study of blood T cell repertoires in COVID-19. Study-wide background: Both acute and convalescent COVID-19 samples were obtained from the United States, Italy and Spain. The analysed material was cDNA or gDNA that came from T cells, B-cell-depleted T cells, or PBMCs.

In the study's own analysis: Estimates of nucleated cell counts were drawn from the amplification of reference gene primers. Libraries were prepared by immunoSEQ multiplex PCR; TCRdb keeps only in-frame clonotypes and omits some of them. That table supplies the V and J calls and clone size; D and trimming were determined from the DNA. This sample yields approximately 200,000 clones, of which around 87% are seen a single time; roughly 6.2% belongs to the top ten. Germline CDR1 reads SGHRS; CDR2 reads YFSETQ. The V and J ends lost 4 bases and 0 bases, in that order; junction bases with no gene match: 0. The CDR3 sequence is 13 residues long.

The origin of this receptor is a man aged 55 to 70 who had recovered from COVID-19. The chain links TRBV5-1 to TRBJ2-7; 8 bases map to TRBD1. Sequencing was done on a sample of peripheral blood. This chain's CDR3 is CASSGTGSYEQYF. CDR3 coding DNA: TGCGCCAGCAGCGGGACAGGCTCCTACGAGCAGTACTTC.